The clone carrying this TCR beta chain was counted only a few times. This CDR3 has 16 amino acids. Per germline, CDR1 MNHEY and CDR2 SMNVEV (reference sequence). V lost 5 bases, J lost 0 bases, and 13 bases lay in between. This record belongs to a study of blood T cell repertoires in COVID-19. TCRdb's copy holds only in-frame clones and misses some; the assay was immunoSEQ multiplex PCR. The sample records some 250,000 clones, about nine tenths being singletons. Input material: PBMCs or T cells enriched from blood (not recorded which). The sequence was obtained from a man aged 18 to 30 who had recovered from COVID-19. The chain has TRBV27 and TRBJ1-4; D is possibly TRBD1 (5 bases). CDR3 region: CASSREPGATNEKLFF. As DNA, the CDR3 is TGTGCCAGCAGTCGAGAGCCGGGGGCAACTAATGAAAAACTGTTTTTT.